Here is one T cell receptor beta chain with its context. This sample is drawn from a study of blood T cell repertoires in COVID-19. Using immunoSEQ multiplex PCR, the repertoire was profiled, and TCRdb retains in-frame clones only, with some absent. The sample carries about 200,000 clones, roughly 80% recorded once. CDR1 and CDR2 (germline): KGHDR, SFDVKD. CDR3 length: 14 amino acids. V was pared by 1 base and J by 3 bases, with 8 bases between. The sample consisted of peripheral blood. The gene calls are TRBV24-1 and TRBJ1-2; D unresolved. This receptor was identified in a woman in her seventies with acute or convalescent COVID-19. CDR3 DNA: TGTGCCACCAGTGATTTAACACAGCACTATGGCTACACCTTC. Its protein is CATSDLTQHYGYTF.